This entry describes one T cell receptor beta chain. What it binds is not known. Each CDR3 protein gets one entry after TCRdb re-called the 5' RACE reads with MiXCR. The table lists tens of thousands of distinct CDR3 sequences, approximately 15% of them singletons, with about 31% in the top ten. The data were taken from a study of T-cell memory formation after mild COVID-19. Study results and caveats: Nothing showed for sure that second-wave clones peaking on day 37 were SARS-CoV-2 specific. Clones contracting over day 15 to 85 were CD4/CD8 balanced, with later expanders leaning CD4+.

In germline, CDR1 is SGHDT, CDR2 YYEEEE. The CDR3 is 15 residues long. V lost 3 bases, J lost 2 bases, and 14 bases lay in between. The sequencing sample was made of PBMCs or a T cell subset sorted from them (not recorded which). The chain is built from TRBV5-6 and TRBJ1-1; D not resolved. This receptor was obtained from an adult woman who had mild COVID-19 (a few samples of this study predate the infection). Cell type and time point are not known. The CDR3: CASSSALVGNTEAFF. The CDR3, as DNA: TGTGCCAGCAGCTCCGCTCTCGTTGGAAACACTGAAGCTTTCTTT.